This note documents a single T cell receptor beta chain sequence. Its antigen is not identified. The data are from a study of regulatory T cells in long-lasting Graves disease. Study observations and caveats: There was favoring of TRBV28, TRBJ1-2 and TRBJ2-5 in persistent disease. New patients shared 950 to 1,000 public clonotypes, fewer than the 2,500 to 3,500 shared by persistent patients.

Time point given: persistent/refractory GD, antithyroid drugs over 5 years with positive TRAb. Extracted RNA from PBMCs served as the source of the TCR library. The patients included were those that came from an endocrinology department in Xi'an, China. Collection of peripheral blood (about 8.1 milliliters) was done using EDTA tubes. The germline CDR1 and CDR2 sequences are DFQATT and SNEGSKA (reference sequence). The CDR3 has 11 amino acids. Trimming took off 2 bases at V and 6 bases at J, with 7 bases between the two ends. CDR3-region Arm-PCR and iRepertoire HTBI primers produced the TCR beta libraries. Each CDR3 protein is one row after TCRdb ran MiXCR on the multiplex PCR reads. The sample has some 280,000 distinct CDR3 sequences; roughly a fifth are singletons.

The chain uses TRBV20-1 and TRBJ1-1, with D tentatively TRBD1 (6 bases). Here the sequenced sample was peripheral blood mononuclear cells (PBMCs), taken when the disease was refractory, from a patient treated with antithyroid drugs. This receptor was obtained from a female donor with Graves disease. DNA of the CDR3: TGCAGTGCTAGAAGACAGGCTGAAGCTTTCTTT. As protein: CSARRQAEAFF.